A single sample gave rise to the 26 T cell receptor beta chains below, sequenced in a study of T cells in Graves' hyperthyroidism and ophthalmopathy. TCR beta CDR3 regions were amplified from RNA transcripts. The HTBI primer set served for first-round RT-PCR of the TCR CDR3. TCRdb itself ran the multiplex PCR reads through MiXCR, one entry per CDR3 protein. The sample has about 640,000 distinct CDR3 sequences, under 25% seen once. Sequenced material: blood. Receptors were obtained from a man aged 30-40 years with Graves' ophthalmopathy.

This chain links TRBV4-1 with TRBJ2-2, with D maybe TRBD1 (6 bases). Trimming removed 4 bases at V and 1 base at J, with 16 bases between. The CDR3 contains 17 residues. The germline CDR1 and CDR2 sequences are MGHRA and YSYEKL. CDR3 nucleotide sequence: TGCGCCAGCAGCCCGCACGGACAGTCCAGGAACACCGGGGAGCTGTTTTTT. This sequence encodes CASSPHGQSRNTGELFF.

This clonotype was picked up a small number of times. The V call is TRBV3-1, the J call TRBJ2-3, with a possible D match to TRBD2 (5 bases). V was pared by 3 bases and J by 1 base, with 14 bases between. The CDR3 consists of 16 residues. In germline, CDR1 is LGHDT, CDR2 YNNKEL (reference sequence). CDR3 region: CASSQWTIGGTDTQYF. The CDR3 region has the DNA TGTGCCAGCAGCCAGTGGACCATCGGGGGCACAGATACGCAGTATTTT.

Remarks on this clonotype: It may be a read error: a sequence one base away is much more abundant. V usage is TRBV12-3 or TRBV12-4 and J usage is TRBJ2-2; TRBD2 agrees at 7 bases. V shed 7 bases, J shed 7 bases, and the junction held 3 bases outside the gene matches. The CDR3 extends over 12 amino acids. The CDR3 spells CASTRGDGELFF. CDR3 coding DNA: TGTGCCAGCACCCGGGGGGACGGGGAGCTGTTTTTT.

This clonotype was detected ten times or more. The chain uses TRBV28 and TRBJ2-7; D gene uncertain. The V and J ends lost 9 bases and 0 bases respectively, with 18 bases between them. CDR1 is MDHEN, CDR2 SYDVKM, per germline. This CDR3 is 15 amino acids long. The CDR3 here is CASPASLHASYEQYF. CDR3 in DNA: TGTGCCAGTCCTGCGTCCCTACACGCCTCCTACGAGCAGTACTTC.

The chain carries TRBV20-1 and TRBJ1-3; D call uncertain. The CDR3 is 15 amino acids. V was cut by 4 bases and J by 0 bases, with 13 bases left in between. Germline V gives CDR1 DFQATT, CDR2 SNEGSKA (reference sequence). The DNA for the CDR3 is TGCAGTGCTATAAGGGTTGGGCTCTCTGGAAACACCATATATTTT. This gives the protein CSAIRVGLSGNTIYF.

In its sample, this clonotype was seen many times. The gene calls are TRBV2 and TRBJ1-2; D unclear. Trimming pared 7 bases from V and 4 bases from J, leaving 16 bases between. Germline-derived CDR1 and CDR2 are SNHLY and FYNNEI. This CDR3 region has 14 residues. CDR3 bases: TGTGCCAGCACCACCGGGATGAGCCTCTATGGCTACACCTTC. Protein: CASTTGMSLYGYTF.

Only a few counts were recorded for this clonotype. V gene TRBV10-3 combines with J gene TRBJ2-1, with 7 bases lining up with TRBD2. V shed 1 base and J 0 bases; nucleotides not matched to a gene: 9. The CDR3 contains 18 residues. Germline V gene data show CDR1 as ENHRY and CDR2 as SYGVKD. The CDR3 is CAISEFPTSVSSYNEQFF. The CDR3 region has the DNA TGTGCCATCAGTGAGTTTCCTACTAGCGTCAGCTCCTACAATGAGCAGTTCTTC.

The chain couples TRBV6-1 to TRBJ2-3; the D gene is possibly TRBD2 (5 bases). The CDR3 runs to 16 residues. Germline values: CDR1 MNHNS, CDR2 SASEGT. The V end was cut by 5 bases, the J end by 0 bases, with 15 bases between. The CDR3 loop reads CASSPQTGTSTDTQYF. CDR3 DNA: TGTGCCAGCAGTCCGCAGACGGGAACTAGCACAGATACGCAGTATTTT.

This clonotype was observed at least ten times. This chain connects TRBV28 to TRBJ1-5, with TRBD1 as a possible D gene (6 bases). The V end lost 1 base, the J end lost 6 bases, and 16 bases lay between the germline ends. Germline V gives CDR1 MDHEN, CDR2 SYDVKM. CDR3 size: 16 residues. This chain's CDR3 is CASSLLSHRVGQPQHF. CDR3 nucleotide sequence: TGTGCCAGCAGTTTATTATCACACAGGGTCGGTCAGCCCCAGCATTTT.

This clonotype was counted only a few times. The chain joins TRBV3-1 to TRBJ2-7; D might be TRBD2 (6 bases). V was cut by 0 bases and J by 2 bases, with 23 bases left in between. The germline CDR1 and CDR2 sequences are LGHDT and YNNKEL (reference sequence). The CDR3 runs 19 residues. CDR3: CASSQEKSMVAGLAYEQYF. CDR3 bases: TGTGCCAGCAGCCAAGAAAAGAGTATGGTGGCGGGACTGGCCTACGAGCAGTACTTC.

The chain has TRBV7-9 and TRBJ2-5; D tentatively fits TRBD1 or TRBD2 (5 bases each). In germline, CDR1 is SEHNR, CDR2 FQNEAQ (reference sequence). V was cut by 4 bases and J by 5 bases, with 14 bases left in between. The CDR3 runs to 14 residues. CDR3 DNA sequence: TGTGCCAGCAGCTCCGGGACGGGTCGGGAGACCCAGTACTTC. Translation gives CASSSGTGRETQYF. The variable domain in full, completed from reference TRBV7-9 and TRBJ2-5, reads DTGVSQNPRHKITKRGQNVTFRCDPISEHNRLYWYRQTLGQGPEFLTYFQNEAQLEKSRLLSDRFSAERPKGSFSTLEIQRTEQGDSAMYLCASSSGTGRETQYFGPGTRLLVL.

This clonotype showed up just a few times. The chain is built from TRBV6-1 and TRBJ2-2, with 12 positions matching TRBD1. Trimming removed 6 bases from V and 3 bases from J; junction bases left unmatched: 5. The CDR3 contains 16 residues. Germline V CDR1 and CDR2: MNHNS, SASEGT. CDR3 bases: TGTGCCAGCAGACGGGACAGGGGGCAGGACACCGGGGAGCTGTTTTTT. Protein product: CASRRDRGQDTGELFF.

Many counts were recorded for this clonotype. J is TRBJ1-3 and V is TRBV3-1, with no clear D. The CDR3 length is 13 residues. Per the germline V gene, CDR1 is LGHDT and CDR2 is YNNKEL (reference sequence). With 0 bases removed from V and 8 bases from J, the gap between germline ends came to 8 bases. CDR3 in amino acids: CASSQETSDTIYF. CDR3 nucleotides: TGTGCCAGCAGCCAAGAAACGTCGGACACCATATATTTT. Complete variable domain (other parts from reference TRBV3-1 and TRBJ1-3): DTAVSQTPKYLVTQMGNDKSIKCEQNLGHDTMYWYKQDSKKFLKIMFSYNNKELIINETVPNRFSPKSPDKAHLNLHINSLELGDSAVYFCASSQETSDTIYFGEGSWLTVV.

This clonotype was recorded many times. This chain connects TRBV6-1 to TRBJ2-1; TRBD2 matches 12 bases. This CDR3 is built from 14 residues. Germline CDR1 MNHNS, CDR2 SASEGT. V dropped 7 bases and J dropped 8; count of bases not matched to a gene: 6. As DNA, the CDR3 is TGTGCCAGCACTCGGACTAGCGGGAACGATGAGCAGTTCTTC. Residues: CASTRTSGNDEQFF.

The chain couples TRBV14 to TRBJ2-5; 7 nucleotides match TRBD2. The V gene end was trimmed by 3 bases and the J gene end by 10 bases; junction bases not matched to a gene: 11. CDR1 and CDR2 (germline): SGHDN, FVKESK. This CDR3 comprises 14 residues. CDR3 sequence (DNA): TGTGCCAGCAGCCAGACCCTGGCCAAGCGGGACCAGTACTTC. Protein: CASSQTLAKRDQYF.

The chain has TRBV5-4 and TRBJ1-4, with 9 bases fitting TRBD1. The CDR3 totals 17 residues. CDR1 is SGHNT and CDR2 is YYREEE in the germline V gene (reference sequence). V lost 0 bases and J lost 10; bases outside the gene matches: 13. The CDR3 region has the DNA TGTGCCAGCAGCTTGGAAGTACAGGGGGCGATGGTGGGAAAACTGTTTTTT. Protein product: CASSLEVQGAMVGKLFF.

The CDR3 protein is CASRRPLAGGPNEQFF. CDR3 in DNA: TGTGCCAGCAGACGGCCTCTAGCGGGAGGTCCCAATGAGCAGTTCTTC. V usage is TRBV11-2 and J usage is TRBJ2-1; 11 positions match TRBD2. Looked up from germline, CDR1 is SGHAT and CDR2 is FQNNGV. J gave up 6 bases and V 6 bases, and 10 bases lay outside the gene matches. The length of the CDR3 is 16 residues.

This clonotype was counted a few times. The chain is built from TRBV7-2 and TRBJ2-3, with D maybe TRBD1 (6 bases). Per germline, CDR1 SGHTA and CDR2 FQGNSA. The CDR3 consists of 17 residues. Between the trimmed V and J ends, which lost 3 bases and 4 bases, there was a span of 20 bases. The CDR3 nucleotides are TGTGCCAGCAGCTTCCCCCCAAACAGGGTCAGCGCAGATACGCAGTATTTT. Protein product: CASSFPPNRVSADTQYF.

The chain employs TRBV20-1 and TRBJ2-1; 7 nucleotides align to TRBD2. CDR1 DFQATT and CDR2 SNEGSKA come from the germline V gene (reference sequence). CDR3 size: 16 residues. Trimming cost V 6 bases and J 1 base; bases outside gene matches: 12. The CDR3 DNA sequence: TGCAGTGCCTTTATGGGCGGGAGTCAATCCTACAATGAGCAGTTCTTC. Its protein product is CSAFMGGSQSYNEQFF.

This clonotype appeared a single time. The chain carries TRBV20-1 and TRBJ2-7; possibly TRBD1 for D (5 bases). Germline V gives CDR1 DFQATT, CDR2 SNEGSKA (reference sequence). The CDR3 consists of 14 residues. Trimming stripped 4 bases from V and 0 bases from J, with 13 bases between. The CDR3 here is CSANRRDSSYEQYF. CDR3 DNA: TGCAGTGCTAATCGAAGAGACAGCTCCTACGAGCAGTACTTC.

The chain combines TRBV5-4 with TRBJ1-2; D call uncertain. The germline gives CDR1 SGHNT, CDR2 YYREEE (reference sequence). CDR3 length equals 13 residues. V was cut by 1 base and J by 4 bases, with 8 bases left in between. As DNA, the CDR3 is TGTGCCAGCAGCTTGTCAGGAACCTATGGCTACACCTTC. Translated, it gives CASSLSGTYGYTF.

This clonotype was detected ten times or more. This chain uses TRBV3-1 with TRBJ2-2; 7 nucleotides agree with TRBD2. Per the germline V gene, CDR1 is LGHDT and CDR2 is YNNKEL (reference sequence). V dropped 5 bases and J dropped 2; count of bases not matched to a gene: 11. This CDR3 is built from 17 residues. DNA of the CDR3: TGTGCCAGCAGCTTTGGATGGCGGGAGTCTAACACCGGGGAGCTGTTTTTT. This codes for CASSFGWRESNTGELFF.

This chain connects TRBV5-4 to TRBJ2-5; perhaps D is TRBD1 or TRBD2 (5 bases each). V shed 4 bases and J shed 0 bases, with 7 bases lying between them. This CDR3 has 13 residues. Per germline, CDR1 SGHNT and CDR2 YYREEE (reference sequence). The CDR3, as DNA: TGTGCCAGCAGCGTGGGACACCAAGAGACCCAGTACTTC. The encoded protein is CASSVGHQETQYF.

This clonotype was counted ten times or more. V gene TRBV7-2 combines with J gene TRBJ2-7; D is unresolved. The CDR3 has 14 residues. Germline CDR1 reads SGHTA; CDR2 reads FQGNSA. The ends were cut back, 2 bases at V and 2 bases at J, with 10 bases in the middle. The CDR3 protein is CASSLWAGTYEQYF. The CDR3 DNA sequence: TGTGCCAGCAGCTTATGGGCAGGTACCTACGAGCAGTACTTC.

The rearrangement uses TRBV10-3 and TRBJ2-1, with unresolved D. Trimming cost V 4 bases and J 6 bases, with 7 bases left between them. Germline-derived CDR1 and CDR2 are ENHRY and SYGVKD. The CDR3 covers 12 residues. CDR3 coding DNA: TGTGCCATCAGTGGGCCCCGCAATGAGCAGTTCTTC. Protein sequence: CAISGPRNEQFF.

This sequence joins TRBV27 and TRBJ1-2, with a weak D call TRBD1 (6 bases). Germline assignment: CDR1 MNHEY and CDR2 SMNVEV (reference sequence). This CDR3 is 14 amino acids long. The V gene lost 3 bases and the J gene lost 1 base, with 9 bases spanning the gap. CDR3 nucleotides: TGTGCCAGCAGTTTGTCAGGGGATAACTATGGCTACACCTTC. Encoded protein: CASSLSGDNYGYTF.